Following are 9 T cell receptor beta chains from one sample sequenced in a study of Graves' ophthalmopathy and Graves' hyperthyroidism. Researchers took RNA transcripts and amplified TCR beta CDR3 regions from them. HTBI-primed first-round RT-PCR preceded second-round multiplex PCR. TCRdb independently ran MiXCR on the multiplex PCR reads; one entry per CDR3 protein. The sample holds around 470,000 distinct CDR3 sequences, approximately 15% seen once. Sequenced material: blood. The receptors were gathered from a woman in her twenties or thirties with Graves' ophthalmopathy.

The chain recombines TRBV4-1 with TRBJ2-5; 9 bases line up with TRBD2. The V gene end was trimmed by 0 bases and the J gene end by 2 bases; junction bases not matched to a gene: 13. CDR1 is MGHRA and CDR2 is YSYEKL in the germline V gene. The CDR3 has 19 amino acids. CDR3 loop: CASSQDQFSLAGKQETQYF. The CDR3 DNA reads TGCGCCAGCAGCCAAGATCAGTTTTCGCTAGCGGGAAAACAAGAGACCCAGTACTTC.

The chain is built from TRBV30 and TRBJ1-1; a possible D gene is TRBD1 (6 bases). The V end was cut by 3 bases, the J end by 4 bases, with 12 bases between. Germline lookup yields CDR1 GTSNPN and CDR2 SVGIG (reference sequence). The CDR3 has 13 residues. DNA for the CDR3: TGTGCCTGGAGAGGGGGATGGGGCACTGAAGCTTTCTTT. Its protein product is CAWRGGWGTEAFF.

This clonotype was detected ten times or more. The chain uses TRBV27 and TRBJ2-5, with unresolved D. The CDR3 length is 13 residues. V was clipped by 5 bases and J by 5 bases, with 12 bases between them. In germline, CDR1 is MNHEY, CDR2 SMNVEV (reference sequence). The CDR3 protein is CASSRSPWETQYF. Written as DNA, the CDR3 is TGTGCCAGCAGTCGCAGTCCTTGGGAGACCCAGTACTTC.

The chain carries TRBV12-3 or TRBV12-4 and TRBJ1-2, with TRBD1 matching over 7 bases. The CDR3 length is 14 residues. Trimming removed 2 bases from V and 6 bases from J; junction bases left unmatched: 6. The CDR3 reads CASSLTPGQNGYTF. The CDR3 DNA reads as TGTGCCAGCAGTTTAACCCCGGGACAGAATGGCTACACCTTC.

This clonotype was picked up many times. CDR3 loop: CASSPGQRNYEQYF. The CDR3 DNA follows: TGTGCCAGCAGCCCGGGACAGAGGAACTACGAGCAGTACTTC. The V and J genes are TRBV12-3 or TRBV12-4 and TRBJ2-7; 7 bases are shared with TRBD1. The CDR3 totals 14 residues. V was pared by 6 bases and J by 3 bases, with 8 bases of the junction left unmatched.

This clonotype was recorded at least ten times. The rearrangement links TRBV12-3 or TRBV12-4 to TRBJ2-5, with D possibly TRBD2 on 7 matching bases. Trimming took 3 bases from V and 5 from J, leaving 13 bases between them. The CDR3 loop spans 14 amino acids. The CDR3 loop reads CASSFEGGLETQYF. The CDR3 nucleotides are TGTGCCAGCAGTTTTGAGGGGGGGCTGGAGACCCAGTACTTC.

Many counts were recorded for this clonotype. J is TRBJ2-7 and V is TRBV12-3 or TRBV12-4; D uncertain. V dropped 1 base and J dropped 8 bases, with 9 bases sitting between them. The CDR3 spans 12 residues. The CDR3 DNA reads as TGTGCCAGCAGTTTAGAGGTCGGCCAGCAGTACTTC. Its protein is CASSLEVGQQYF.

At least ten counts were recorded for this clonotype. This rearrangement joins TRBV6-2 or TRBV6-3 to TRBJ2-7; the D is unclear. CDR3 size: 12 residues. Germline V lookup: CDR1 MNHEY, CDR2 SVGEGT. V gave up 2 bases and J gave up 3 bases, with 5 bases separating them. CDR3 protein: CASSYRVYEQYF. The CDR3 DNA reads as TGTGCCAGCAGTTACAGGGTCTACGAGCAGTACTTC.

The rearrangement links TRBV7-2 to TRBJ1-2; the D gene is possibly TRBD1 (5 bases). Germline CDR1 reads SGHTA; CDR2 reads FQGNSA. V was trimmed by 3 bases and J by 3 bases, leaving 11 bases between them. The CDR3 has 14 amino acids. The CDR3 loop reads CASSLAGLYYGYTF. In DNA, the CDR3 is TGTGCCAGCAGCTTGGCAGGGCTGTACTATGGCTACACCTTC.